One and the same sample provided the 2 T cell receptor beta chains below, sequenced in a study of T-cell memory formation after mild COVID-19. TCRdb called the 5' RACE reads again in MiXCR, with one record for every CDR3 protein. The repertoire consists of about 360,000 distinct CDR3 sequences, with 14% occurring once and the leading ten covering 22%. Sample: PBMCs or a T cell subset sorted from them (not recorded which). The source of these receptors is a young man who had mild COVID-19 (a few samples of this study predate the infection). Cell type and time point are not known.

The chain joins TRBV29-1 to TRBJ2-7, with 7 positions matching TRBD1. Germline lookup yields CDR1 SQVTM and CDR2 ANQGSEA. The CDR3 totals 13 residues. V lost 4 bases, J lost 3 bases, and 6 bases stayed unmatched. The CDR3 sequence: CSVGRGQLYEQYF. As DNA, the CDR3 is TGCAGCGTTGGAAGGGGACAGCTCTACGAGCAGTACTTC.

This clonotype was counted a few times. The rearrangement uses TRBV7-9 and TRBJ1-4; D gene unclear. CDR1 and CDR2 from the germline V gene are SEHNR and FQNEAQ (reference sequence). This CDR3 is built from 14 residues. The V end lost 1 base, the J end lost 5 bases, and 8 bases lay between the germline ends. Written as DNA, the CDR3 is TGTGCCAGCAGCTTAGGTTCGGGGAATGAAAAACTGTTTTTT. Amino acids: CASSLGSGNEKLFF.